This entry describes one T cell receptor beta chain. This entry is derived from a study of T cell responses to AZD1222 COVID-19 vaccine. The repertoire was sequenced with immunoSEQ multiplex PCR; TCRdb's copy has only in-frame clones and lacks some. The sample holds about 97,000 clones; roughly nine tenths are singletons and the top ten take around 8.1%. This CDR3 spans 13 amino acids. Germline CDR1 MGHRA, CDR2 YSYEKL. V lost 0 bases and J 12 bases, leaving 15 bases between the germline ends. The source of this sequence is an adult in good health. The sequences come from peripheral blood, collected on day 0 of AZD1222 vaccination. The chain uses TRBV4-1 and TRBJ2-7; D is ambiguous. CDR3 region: CASSQDVSVRRYF. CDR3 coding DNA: TGCGCCAGCAGCCAAGATGTTTCGGTGAGACGGTACTTC.